This T cell receptor (beta chain) was retrieved from a study of OX40 agonist ivuxolimab in advanced cancers. Study as a whole: Head and neck, renal cell, melanoma or hepatocellular carcinoma were the cancers that dose-escalation patients had. Regarding the study as a whole: Averaged across samples, CD8+ T cells carried more expanded clones than CD4+ did.

This CDR3 comprises 14 residues. Trimming took off 6 bases at V and 0 bases at J, with 10 bases between the two ends. CDR1 and CDR2 (germline): SGHDT, YYEEEE. Points on this clone: Its antigen is not identified.

Autoimmune disease history or systemic immunosuppression excluded patients. Assay used: immunoSEQ multiplex PCR; TCRdb lists only in-frame clones, some missing. This sample has around 120,000 clones; 80% to 90% occur once, and the top ten carry 0.55%. This sequence joins TRBV5-6 and TRBJ1-3; the D is unclear. The material was CD4+ or CD8+ T cells sorted from blood, obtained in a trial of the OX40 agonist ivuxolimab. The sequence was obtained from an adult with an advanced solid tumor such as melanoma, head and neck, liver or kidney cancer. CDR3 loop: CASMIVGSGNTIYF. In DNA, the CDR3 is TGTGCCAGCATGATAGTGGGCTCTGGAAACACCATATATTTT.